Listed below are T cell receptor beta chains from one sample, sequenced in a study of blood T cell repertoires in COVID-19. TCRdb keeps only in-frame clones here, not all; method: immunoSEQ multiplex PCR. The sample has about 500,000 clones; approximately 91% are singletons. Sample: peripheral blood. Receptors were obtained from a woman aged 50 to 60 with COVID-19, enrolled during active disease. The CDR3 runs from the conserved cysteine through the conserved F or W. The order of the fields is clone size, D gene, V gene, J gene, CDR3 DNA, CDR3 protein. The D gene is left open where the match is weak. Size is stated for part of the rows, as once, few or many counts, or as a class when the clone is expanded.

once	NA	TRBV14	TRBJ2-7	TGTGCCTCCGCACCCGGAGCCTACGAGCAGTACTTC	CASAPGAYEQYF
NA	NA	TRBV30	TRBJ1-4	TGTGCCTGGAGTGCCGCGGCAGGGGTTAATGAAAAACTGTTTTTT	CAWSAAAGVNEKLFF
NA	NA	TRBV29-1	TRBJ1-2	TGCAGCGTTGGTGACAGCTCACTGGGCTATGGCTACACCTTC	CSVGDSSLGYGYTF
NA	NA	TRBV27	TRBJ1-5	TGTGCCAGCAGTTTAACCGGGGGACGCAATCAGCCCCAGCATTTT	CASSLTGGRNQPQHF
NA	TRBD2	TRBV6-5	TRBJ2-1	TGTGCCAGCAGCCGCGGGGGGTCCTACAATGAGCAGTTCTTC	CASSRGGSYNEQFF
NA	NA	TRBV25-1	TRBJ2-7	TGTGCCAGCAGAGAGAACAGCGGATACGAGCAGTACTTC	CASRENSGYEQYF
NA	TRBD2	TRBV4-1	TRBJ2-3	TGCGCCAGCAGCCAAGGGCGGGGGGGTATTACAGATACGCAGTATTTT	CASSQGRGGITDTQYF
NA	NA	TRBV21-1	TRBJ1-5	TGTGCCTTCCCCCTACGTAGCAATCAGCCCCAGCATTTT	CAFPLRSNQPQHF
NA	NA	TRBV6-2/TRBV6-3	TRBJ2-7	TGTGCCAGCAGTAACCTTAGGGGCGTCGGATCCTACGAGCAGTACTTC	CASSNLRGVGSYEQYF
NA	NA	TRBV5-6	TRBJ1-1	TGTGCCAGCAGCTTGGCCAAGTCGCAGGGTTGGACTGAAGCTTTCTTT	CASSLAKSQGWTEAFF
NA	NA	TRBV13	TRBJ1-2	TGTGCCAGCAGCTTAGGGGCAGGGGATGGCTACACCTTC	CASSLGAGDGYTF
NA	NA	TRBV3-1/TRBV3-2	TRBJ2-3	TGTGCCAGCAGCCAAGATAAAGCTCTCGGGGATACGCAGTATTTT	CASSQDKALGDTQYF
many	NA	TRBV4-1	TRBJ1-5	TGCGCCAGCAGCCAAGTGGGGGCAGGGAATCAGCCCCAGCATTTT	CASSQVGAGNQPQHF
NA	NA	TRBV5-6	TRBJ1-1	TGTGCCAGCAGCTTAGATAGAACGTTGAACACTGAAGCTTTCTTT	CASSLDRTLNTEAFF
NA	NA	TRBV6-1	TRBJ2-1	TGTGCCAGCAGTGAGGGACTTACTCTATACAATGAGCAGTTCTTC	CASSEGLTLYNEQFF
NA	NA	TRBV9	TRBJ1-1	TGTGCCGGGGCAAAGGGGACTAACACTGAAGCTTTCTTT	CAGAKGTNTEAFF
NA	NA	TRBV19	TRBJ2-7	TGTGCCAGTAGTTCGGCGGCTGGCAGCTCCTACGAGCAGTACTTC	CASSSAAGSSYEQYF
few	NA	TRBV30	TRBJ1-5	TGTGCCTGGAGCCGCGGGCGGCAGCCCCAGCATTTT	CAWSRGRQPQHF
NA	NA	TRBV28	TRBJ2-7	TGTGCCAGCAGGGGGGCAGGGCTCTACGAGCAGTACTTC	CASRGAGLYEQYF
NA	TRBD1	TRBV11-2	TRBJ1-2	TGTGCCAGCAGCCGGGACAGGGCCACTAACTATGGCTACACCTTC	CASSRDRATNYGYTF
NA	NA	TRBV6-1	TRBJ1-1	TGTGCCAGCAGTGAAGGTTGGGCCAGTGAAGCTTTCTTT	CASSEGWASEAFF
NA	TRBD1	TRBV3-1/TRBV3-2	TRBJ1-1	TGTGCCAGCAGCCCAGGGGGCACCATCGGGTCTGAAGCTTTCTTT	CASSPGGTIGSEAFF
NA	NA	TRBV19	TRBJ2-2	TGTGCCAGTACCCCAACGGGCGGGGTCACCGGGGAGCTGTTTTTT	CASTPTGGVTGELFF
few	TRBD1	TRBV12-5	TRBJ1-1	TGTGCTAGTGGTTTGGTTCCGGGACAGGGGCTAGCTTTCTTT	CASGLVPGQGLAFF
once	NA	TRBV6-1	TRBJ1-4	TGTGCCAGCAGTGAAGGGGGGGGTGAAAAACTGTTTTTT	CASSEGGGEKLFF
NA	TRBD2	TRBV4-1	TRBJ2-3	TGCGCCAGCAGCCTGCGTAGCGGGGGGGATTTAAATACGCAGTATTTT	CASSLRSGGDLNTQYF
NA	NA	TRBV2	TRBJ1-2	TGTGCCAGCAGCCCTGGCCACCCGAGGGCCTACACCTTC	CASSPGHPRAYTF